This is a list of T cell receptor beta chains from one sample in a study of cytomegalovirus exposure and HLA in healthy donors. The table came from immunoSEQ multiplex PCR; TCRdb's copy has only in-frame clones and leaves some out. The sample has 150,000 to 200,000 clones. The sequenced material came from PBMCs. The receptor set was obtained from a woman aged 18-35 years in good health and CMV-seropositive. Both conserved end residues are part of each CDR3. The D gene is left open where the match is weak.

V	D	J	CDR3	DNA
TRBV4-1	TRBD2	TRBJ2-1	CASSLISGGPNNEQFF	TGCGCCAGCAGCCTTATTAGCGGGGGGCCGAACAATGAGCAGTTCTTC
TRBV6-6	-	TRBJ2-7	CASSYKGDSRYEQYF	TGTGCCAGCAGTTACAAAGGAGATTCAAGGTACGAGCAGTACTTC
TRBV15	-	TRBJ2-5	CATSRSLGLPYQETQYF	TGTGCCACCAGCAGATCCCTGGGACTTCCGTACCAAGAGACCCAGTACTTC
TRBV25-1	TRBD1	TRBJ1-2	CASSETGFGYTF	TGTGCCAGCAGTGAGACAGGGTTTGGCTACACCTTC
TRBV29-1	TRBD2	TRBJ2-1	CSVGGGSYNEQFF	TGCAGCGTTGGCGGGGGATCCTACAATGAGCAGTTCTTC
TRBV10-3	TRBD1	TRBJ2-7	CAIRQGAVLGEQYF	TGTGCCATCAGGCAGGGGGCCGTCTTGGGAGAGCAGTACTTC
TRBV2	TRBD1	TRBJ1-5	CASRAPTGRSNQPQHF	TGTGCCAGCAGGGCTCCGACAGGGCGATCTAATCAGCCCCAGCATTTT
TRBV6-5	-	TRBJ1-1	CASSYSLGEGTEAFF	TGTGCCAGCAGTTACTCGTTGGGGGAGGGGACTGAAGCTTTCTTT
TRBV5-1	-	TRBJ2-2	CASSPPGTGELFF	TGCGCCAGCAGCCCACCGGGTACCGGGGAGCTGTTTTTT
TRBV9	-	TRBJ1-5	CASSVEQGGQPQHF	TGTGCCAGCAGCGTAGAACAGGGCGGTCAGCCCCAGCATTTT
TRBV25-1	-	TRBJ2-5	CASSARGAETQYF	TGTGCCAGCAGTGCCAGGGGGGCAGAGACCCAGTACTTC
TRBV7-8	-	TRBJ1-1	CASSSYTGKGDTEAFF	TGTGCCAGCAGCTCTTACACAGGGAAGGGTGACACTGAAGCTTTCTTT
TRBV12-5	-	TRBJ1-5	CASGLDQPQHF	TGTGCTAGTGGCCTAGATCAGCCCCAGCATTTT
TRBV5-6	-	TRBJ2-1	CASSSDQGMVNEQFF	TGTGCCAGCAGCTCTGACCAGGGCATGGTCAATGAGCAGTTCTTC
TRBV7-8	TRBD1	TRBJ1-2	CASSAGTGNYGYTF	TGTGCCAGCAGCGCCGGGACAGGGAACTATGGCTACACCTTC
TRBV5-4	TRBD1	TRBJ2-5	CASSGQGETQYF	TGTGCCAGCAGCGGACAGGGTGAGACCCAGTACTTC
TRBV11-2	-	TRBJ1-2	CASSLAGQPYRGYTF	TGTGCCAGCAGCTTAGCAGGACAGCCTTATCGGGGCTACACCTTC
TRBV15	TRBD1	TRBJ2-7	CATSRDYGQGAYEQYF	TGTGCCACCAGCAGAGATTACGGACAGGGGGCTTACGAGCAGTACTTC
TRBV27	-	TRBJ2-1	CASRFDGSSYNEQFF	TGTGCCAGCAGATTTGACGGGAGCTCCTACAATGAGCAGTTCTTC
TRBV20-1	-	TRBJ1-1	CSARTLKTPFF	TGCAGTGCTCGGACTCTAAAGACACCTTTCTTT
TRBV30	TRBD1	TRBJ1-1	CAWSGQGGTEAFF	TGTGCCTGGAGTGGACAGGGTGGGACTGAAGCTTTCTTT
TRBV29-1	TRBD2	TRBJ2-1	CSVGGTSYYNEQFF	TGCAGCGTTGGAGGGACTAGCTATTACAATGAGCAGTTCTTC
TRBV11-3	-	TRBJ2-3	CASRRSTDTQYF	TGTGCCAGCAGGAGGAGCACAGATACGCAGTATTTT
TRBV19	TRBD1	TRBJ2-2	CASKKGGETGELFF	TGTGCCAGCAAAAAAGGGGGCGAGACCGGGGAGCTGTTTTTT
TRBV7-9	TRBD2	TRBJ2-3	CASSVSGLAGYTDTQYF	TGTGCCAGCAGCGTTAGTGGGCTAGCGGGTTACACAGATACGCAGTATTTT
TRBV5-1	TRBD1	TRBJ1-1	CASSPGQGAGTEAFF	TGCGCCAGCAGCCCGGGACAGGGGGCTGGCACTGAAGCTTTCTTT
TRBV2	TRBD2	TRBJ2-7	CASSEASGRNYEQYF	TGTGCCAGCAGTGAGGCTAGCGGGAGGAACTACGAGCAGTACTTC
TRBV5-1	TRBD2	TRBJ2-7	CASSLLGTSGDEQYF	TGCGCCAGCAGCTTGCTAGGGACTAGCGGGGACGAGCAGTACTTC
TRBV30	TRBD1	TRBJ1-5	CAWSPGQVNQPQHF	TGTGCCTGGAGTCCCGGACAGGTCAATCAGCCCCAGCATTTT
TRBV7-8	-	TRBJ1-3	CASSLSYSGNTIYF	TGTGCCAGCAGCTTATCTTACTCTGGAAACACCATATATTTT
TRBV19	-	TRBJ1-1	CASSSLGRGGDTEAFF	TGTGCCAGTAGCTCCCTAGGCCGAGGAGGGGACACTGAAGCTTTCTTT
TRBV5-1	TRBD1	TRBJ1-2	CASSPDAGQGDGYTF	TGCGCCAGCAGCCCCGATGCGGGACAGGGGGATGGCTACACCTTC
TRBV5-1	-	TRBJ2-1	CASSPGTASYNEQFF	TGCGCCAGCAGCCCGGGAACCGCCTCCTACAATGAGCAGTTCTTC
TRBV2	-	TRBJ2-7	CASSGTDNPYEQYF	TGTGCCAGCAGTGGGACGGACAACCCCTACGAGCAGTACTTC
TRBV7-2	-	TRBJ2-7	CASSLDRRYEQYF	TGTGCCAGCAGCTTAGACAGAAGATACGAGCAGTACTTC
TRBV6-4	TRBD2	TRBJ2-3	CASSPSGGTDTQYF	TGTGCCAGCAGTCCTAGCGGGGGCACAGATACGCAGTATTTT
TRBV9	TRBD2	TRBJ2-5	CASSETSTQETQYF	TGTGCCAGCAGCGAGACTAGCACACAAGAGACCCAGTACTTC
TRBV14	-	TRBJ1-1	CASSLRVLAPEPTEAFF	TGTGCCAGCAGCCTACGGGTTCTAGCCCCCGAGCCCACTGAAGCTTTCTTT
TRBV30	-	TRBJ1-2	CAWSVGSGGYTF	TGTGCCTGGAGTGTGGGTTCGGGGGGCTACACCTTC
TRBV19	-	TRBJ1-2	CASSISVLLLTNYGYTF	TGTGCCAGTAGTATATCCGTTCTACTACTTACTAACTATGGCTACACCTTC